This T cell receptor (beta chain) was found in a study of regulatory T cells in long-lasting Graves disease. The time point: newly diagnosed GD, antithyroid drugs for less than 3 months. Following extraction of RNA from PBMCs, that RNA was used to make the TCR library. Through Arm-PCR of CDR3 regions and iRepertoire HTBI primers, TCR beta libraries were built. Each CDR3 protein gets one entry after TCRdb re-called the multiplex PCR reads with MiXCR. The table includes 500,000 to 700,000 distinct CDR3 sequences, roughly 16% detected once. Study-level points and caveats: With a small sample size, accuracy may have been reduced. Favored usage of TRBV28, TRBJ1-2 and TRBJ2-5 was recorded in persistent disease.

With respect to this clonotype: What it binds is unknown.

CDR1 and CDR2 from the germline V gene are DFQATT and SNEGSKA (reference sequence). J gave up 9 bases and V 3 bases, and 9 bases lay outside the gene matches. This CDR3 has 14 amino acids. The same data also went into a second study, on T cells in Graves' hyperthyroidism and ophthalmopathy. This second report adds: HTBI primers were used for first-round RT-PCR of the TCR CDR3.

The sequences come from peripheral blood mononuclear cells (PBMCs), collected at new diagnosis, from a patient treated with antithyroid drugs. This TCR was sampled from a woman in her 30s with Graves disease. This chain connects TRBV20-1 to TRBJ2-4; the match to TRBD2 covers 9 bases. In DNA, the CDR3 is TGCAGTGCTAGGTCTAGCGGGGAGGTCGGCATTCAGTACTTC. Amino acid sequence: CSARSSGEVGIQYF.